This TCR beta chain was identified during a study of PD-L1 blockade in urothelial cancer. Background on the study: It was at 3 weeks (second dose) and 6 weeks after treatment start that blood was analyzed. Counts from blood samples showed a median of roughly 150,000 T cells.

The CDR3 totals 12 residues. V lost 7 bases to trimming and J lost 4 bases, with 8 bases between them. Germline V gene lookup returns CDR1 MNHNS and CDR2 SASEGT. Time point indicated: peripheral blood 6 weeks after treatment start. Locally advanced or metastatic urothelial carcinoma affected the patients. Per patient, between 1 and 8 samples were collected at pretreatment and on-treatment time points. TCRdb keeps only in-frame clones here, not all; method: immunoSEQ multiplex PCR. Altogether under 55,000 clones are present, almost 85% being singletons, with the ten largest covering roughly an eighth. This specimen was PBMCs, taken around atezolizumab (anti-PD-L1) treatment. The genes are TRBV6-1 and TRBJ1-5; no clear D gene. This sequence was found in a man in his sixties with urothelial cancer. CDR3 sequence (DNA): TGTGCCAGCAAGACTGGAAATCAGCCCCAGCATTTT. Amino acid sequence: CASKTGNQPQHF.